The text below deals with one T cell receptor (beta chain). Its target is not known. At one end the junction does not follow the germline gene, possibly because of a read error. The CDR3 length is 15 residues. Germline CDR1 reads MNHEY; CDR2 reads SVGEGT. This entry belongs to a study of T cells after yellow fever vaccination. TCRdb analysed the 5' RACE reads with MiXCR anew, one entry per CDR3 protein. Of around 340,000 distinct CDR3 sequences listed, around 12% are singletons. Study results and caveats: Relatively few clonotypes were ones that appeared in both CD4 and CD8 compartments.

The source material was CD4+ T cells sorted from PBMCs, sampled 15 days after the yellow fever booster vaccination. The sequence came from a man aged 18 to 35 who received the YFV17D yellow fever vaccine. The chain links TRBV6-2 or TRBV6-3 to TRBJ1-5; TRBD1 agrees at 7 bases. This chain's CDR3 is CASSDSGTVYQPQHF. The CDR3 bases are TGTGCCAGCAGTGACTCCGGGACAGTTTATCAGCCCCAGCATTTT.